Described below is a single T cell receptor beta chain sequence and its context. What it binds is not known. This sample is part of a study of cytomegalovirus exposure and HLA in healthy donors. General study points: Presence/absence analyses assumed roughly uniform sequencing depth across donors, which may not hold.

Germline values: CDR1 KGHSH, CDR2 LQKENI. The CDR3 sequence is 15 residues long. V lost 2 bases, J lost 0 bases, and 8 bases lay in between. The PCR used 60 Vbeta and 13 Jbeta primers. The repertoire was sequenced with immunoSEQ multiplex PCR; TCRdb's copy has only in-frame clones and lacks some. Of under 200,000 clones in the sample, 70% to 90% were seen once. The material sequenced was PBMCs. The source of this sequence is a woman aged 18-29 years in good health and CMV-seropositive. J is TRBJ1-3 and V is TRBV18; D call uncertain. The CDR3 DNA sequence: TGTGCCAGCTCACCATCTTACTACTCTGGAAACACCATATATTTT. This sequence encodes CASSPSYYSGNTIYF.